What follows are 25 T cell receptor beta chains derived from one specimen sequenced in a study of T cell responses to AZD1222 COVID-19 vaccine. The assay was immunoSEQ multiplex PCR, and TCRdb's table has in-frame clones only and misses some. The sample yields around 180,000 clones, roughly 87% seen once. Sequenced material: peripheral blood, taken on day 0 of AZD1222 vaccination. These receptors were collected from an adult in good health.

The chain joins TRBV29-1 to TRBJ1-2, with D perhaps TRBD1 (6 bases). Germline values: CDR1 SQVTM, CDR2 ANQGSEA. The CDR3 is 12 residues long. Trimming removed 6 bases from V and 3 bases from J, with 11 bases in between. CDR3 coding DNA: TGCAGCGTCAGACAGGTGGACTATGGCTACACCTTC. Translation gives CSVRQVDYGYTF. Full variable domain (remainder filled in from reference TRBV29-1 and TRBJ1-2): SAVISQKPSRDICQRGTSLTIQCQVDSQVTMMFWYRQQPGQSLTLIATANQGSEATYESGFVIDKFPISRPNLTFSTLTVSNMSPEDSSIYLCSVRQVDYGYTFGSGTRLTVV.

This chain connects TRBV7-8 to TRBJ2-4, with D tentatively TRBD2 (6 bases). The CDR3 is made up of 14 amino acids. Trimming took 3 bases from V and 4 from J, leaving 10 bases between them. Germline-derived CDR1 and CDR2 are SGHVS and FQNEAQ. The CDR3 DNA follows: TGTGCCAGCAGCTTTGAGGGGAGGAAAAACATTCAGTACTTC. As protein: CASSFEGRKNIQYF.

This chain connects TRBV3-1 (or the pseudogene TRBV3-2) to TRBJ1-4, with unresolved D. The germline V and J ends were trimmed by 2 bases and 0 bases, with 7 bases remaining between them. The CDR3 runs 15 residues. CDR1 is LGHDT and CDR2 is YNNKEL in the germline V gene (reference sequence). The CDR3 DNA follows: TGTGCCAGCAGCCAACGGGATGCAACTAATGAAAAACTGTTTTTT. It yields the protein CASSQRDATNEKLFF.

The chain combines TRBV6-5 with TRBJ2-7; TRBD2 matches 8 bases. This CDR3 is 16 amino acids long. Germline loops: CDR1 MNHEY, CDR2 SVGAGI. V lost 2 bases, J lost 0 bases, and 6 bases stayed unmatched. The CDR3 DNA reads TGTGCCAGCAGTTACGGGGGGACTAGAATCTCCTACGAGCAGTACTTC. It is translated as CASSYGGTRISYEQYF.

The V and J genes are TRBV11-2 and TRBJ2-1, with a tentative D call TRBD1 (6 bases). This CDR3 is 13 amino acids long. Germline V gene lookup returns CDR1 SGHAT and CDR2 FQNNGV. V was cut by 4 bases and J by 9 bases, with 13 bases left in between. The CDR3 DNA sequence: TGTGCCAGCAGCTCCCCCCGACAGGCTGAGCAGTTCTTC. As protein: CASSSPRQAEQFF. Looking up the rest from reference TRBV11-2 and TRBJ2-1 gives the full variable domain: EAGVAQSPRYKIIEKRQSVAFWCNPISGHATLYWYQQILGQGPKLLIQFQNNGVVDDSQLPKDRFSAERLKGVDSTLKIQPAKLEDSAVYLCASSSPRQAEQFFGPGTRLTVL.

The sample holds a few counts of this clone. CDR3 coding DNA: TGCGCCAGCAGTGAGTCCTCCGGGGGGATACCCCGCACAGATACGCAGTATTTT. Translation: CASSESSGGIPRTDTQYF. The genes are TRBV10-1 and TRBJ2-3, with 7 bases aligning to TRBD2. This CDR3 contains 18 residues. The trim removed 0 bases at V and 1 base at J, leaving 10 bases unmatched. The germline V gene encodes CDR1 WNHNN and CDR2 SYGVQD (reference sequence).

V gene TRBV10-1 combines with J gene TRBJ2-1; 10 bases map to TRBD2. CDR3 length: 17 amino acids. Germline-derived CDR1 and CDR2 are WNHNN and SYGVQD (reference sequence). With 5 bases clipped from V and 1 base from J, the junction kept 8 bases outside the gene matches. The CDR3 region has the DNA TGCGCCAGCAGTTGGACTAGCGGAGGGGGGTCCTACAATGAGCAGTTCTTC. Encoded protein: CASSWTSGGGSYNEQFF.

The rearrangement joins TRBV28 to TRBJ1-2, with TRBD1 matching 10 bases. The V and J ends lost 2 bases and 2 bases, in that order; junction bases with no gene match: 5. Per the germline V gene, CDR1 is MDHEN and CDR2 is SYDVKM. This CDR3 is 16 amino acids long. The chain's CDR3 is CASSLMLDRGNYGYTF. As DNA, the CDR3 is TGTGCCAGCAGTTTAATGCTGGACAGGGGGAACTATGGCTACACCTTC.

V and J are TRBV15 and TRBJ2-5; no definite D call. The V and J ends lost 0 bases and 4 bases respectively, with 9 bases between them. CDR1 and CDR2 from the germline V gene are LNHNV and YYDKDF (reference sequence). The CDR3 spans 14 residues. This CDR3 is CATSREVLGETQYF. The CDR3 DNA reads as TGTGCCACCAGCAGAGAGGTGCTGGGAGAGACCCAGTACTTC.

This chain uses TRBV7-2 with TRBJ2-4; possibly TRBD1 for D (6 bases). The V and J ends lost 4 bases and 8 bases respectively, with 9 bases between them. This CDR3 has 12 amino acids. Germline-derived CDR1 and CDR2 are SGHTA and FQGNSA. The CDR3 spells CASSSQGYIQYF. CDR3 nucleotide sequence: TGTGCCAGCAGCTCACAGGGATACATTCAGTACTTC.

CDR3 amino acids: CASSPGQGSSPLHF. The DNA for the CDR3 is TGTGCCAGCAGCCCTGGACAGGGGAGCTCACCCCTCCACTTT. The chain joins TRBV11-2 to TRBJ1-6; TRBD1 matches 9 bases. The V gene's germline CDR1 is SGHAT and CDR2 FQNNGV. There are 14 residues in the CDR3. V lost 5 bases and J lost 10; bases outside the gene matches: 6.

V is TRBV7-7 and J is TRBJ2-1; maybe TRBD2 (5 bases). CDR1 is SSHAT and CDR2 is FNYEAQ in the germline V gene (reference sequence). Trimming shortened V by 5 bases and J by 0 bases, and 14 bases separated the two germline ends. The length of the CDR3 is 16 residues. CDR3 coding DNA: TGTGCCAGCAGCCCAAGAGTAGCGCTCTCCTACAATGAGCAGTTCTTC. Its protein is CASSPRVALSYNEQFF.

The CDR3 DNA is TGTGCCTGGAGTGTTTGGGTCGGGAGGGAGCAGTTCTTC. This encodes CAWSVWVGREQFF. V gene TRBV30 combines with J gene TRBJ2-1; 7 bases line up with TRBD2. CDR3 length equals 13 residues. With V trimmed by 0 bases and J by 10 bases, 6 bases remained unmatched. The germline CDR1 and CDR2 sequences are GTSNPN and SVGIG (reference sequence).

The rearrangement links TRBV2 to TRBJ2-7; no clear D. The germline CDR1 and CDR2 sequences are SNHLY and FYNNEI. Trimming took 6 bases from V and 3 from J, leaving 15 bases between them. The length of the CDR3 is 14 residues. CDR3 bases: TGTGCCAGCAGGTTATCAGGCCTATACTACGAGCAGTACTTC. It is translated as CASRLSGLYYEQYF.

J is TRBJ1-5 and V is TRBV18; D is unresolved. The CDR3 covers 13 residues. Deletions cut 2 bases from V and 1 base from J, with 3 bases between. Germline V gene data show CDR1 as KGHSH and CDR2 as LQKENI. CDR3 amino acids: CASSPSSNQPQHF. The CDR3 DNA reads as TGTGCCAGCTCACCATCGAGCAATCAGCCCCAGCATTTT.

There are a few counts of this clone. V and J are TRBV3-1 (or the pseudogene TRBV3-2) and TRBJ2-7; 10 bases are shared with TRBD2. Per the germline V gene, CDR1 is LGHDT and CDR2 is YNNKEL (reference sequence). The V segment lost 0 bases and the J segment 2 bases; nucleotides outside the gene matches: 1. This CDR3 has 15 residues. CDR3 region: CASSQDLAGAYEQYF. As DNA, the CDR3 is TGTGCCAGCAGCCAAGATCTAGCGGGAGCCTACGAGCAGTACTTC.

The chain has TRBV29-1 and TRBJ2-2; D is possibly TRBD1 (5 bases). The CDR3 consists of 14 residues. V was trimmed by 7 bases and J by 4 bases, leaving 16 bases between them. Germline CDR1 SQVTM, CDR2 ANQGSEA. In DNA form, the CDR3 reads TGCAGCGCACTACCAGGACAAAGCACCGGGGAGCTGTTTTTT. Translation gives CSALPGQSTGELFF.

V gene TRBV19 combines with J gene TRBJ1-4; 7 positions agree with TRBD1. There are 15 residues in the CDR3. CDR1 and CDR2 from the germline V gene are LNHDA and SQIVND (reference sequence). V dropped 4 bases and J dropped 8; count of bases not matched to a gene: 10. The DNA for the CDR3 is TGTGCCAGTAGTACTACCCGACAGGGTAAGGAAAAACTGTTTTTT. It codes for CASSTTRQGKEKLFF.

This clone was counted once. This sequence joins TRBV7-8 and TRBJ2-2, with TRBD2 matching over 9 bases. The CDR3 extends over 17 amino acids. J gave up 2 bases and V 2 bases, and 6 bases lay outside the gene matches. CDR1 SGHVS and CDR2 FQNEAQ come from the germline V gene. CDR3: CASSLLGGLANTGELFF. DNA for the CDR3: TGTGCCAGCAGCTTACTCGGGGGACTAGCTAACACCGGGGAGCTGTTTTTT.

J is TRBJ1-4 and V is TRBV11-2, with 9 positions matching TRBD1. The CDR3 is 15 amino acids. Germline CDR1 and CDR2: SGHAT and FQNNGV. Trimming took 6 bases from V and 8 from J; bases not matched to a gene: 10. CDR3 in DNA: TGTGCCAGCAGATACAACAGGGGGCGGAGGGAAAAACTGTTTTTT. It yields the protein CASRYNRGRREKLFF.

The count of this clone is one. The V gene is TRBV5-5, the J gene TRBJ1-3; no clear D. Trimming shortened V by 4 bases and J by 4 bases, and 15 bases separated the two germline ends. Germline V gives CDR1 SGHKS, CDR2 YYEKEE (reference sequence). The CDR3 has 15 residues. This CDR3 reads CASSPLLLGGNTIYF. CDR3 sequence (DNA): TGTGCCAGCAGCCCTCTTCTCTTGGGGGGAAACACCATATATTTT. Complete variable domain (other parts from reference TRBV5-5 and TRBJ1-3): DAGVTQSPTHLIKTRGQQVTLRCSPISGHKSVSWYQQVLGQGPQFIFQYYEKEERGRGNFPDRFSARQFPNYSSELNVNALLLGDSALYLCASSPLLLGGNTIYFGEGSWLTVV.

This clone appeared a single time. The V gene is TRBV21-1, the J gene TRBJ2-7; the D call in the table, TRBD1, was not verified against the DNA. TRBV21-1 corresponds to a pseudogene. The CDR3 is made up of 16 amino acids. The CDR3 sequence is CASSKVHRGCVIEQYF. DNA of the CDR3: TGTGCCAGCAGCAAAGTCCACAGGGGCTGCGTGATCGAGCAGTACTTC.

V usage is TRBV5-5 and J usage is TRBJ2-7, with a tentative D call TRBD1 (6 bases). Germline loops: CDR1 SGHKS, CDR2 YYEKEE (reference sequence). Deletions cut 1 base from V and 2 bases from J, with 10 bases between. The CDR3 loop spans 14 amino acids. The CDR3 loop reads CASSLWAGAYEQYF. The DNA of the CDR3 is TGTGCCAGCAGCTTGTGGGCAGGGGCCTACGAGCAGTACTTC.

The rearrangement links TRBV10-3 to TRBJ2-7, with unresolved D. Germline-derived CDR1 and CDR2 are ENHRY and SYGVKD. Trimming pared 7 bases from V and 7 bases from J, leaving 11 bases between. The CDR3 has 11 residues. CDR3 in DNA: TGTGCCATCACCATCGCTGGGGAGCAGTACTTC. It specifies CAITIAGEQYF.

In this sample, this clone turned up once. The chain combines TRBV4-1 with TRBJ2-7, with D possibly TRBD2 on 6 matching bases. CDR3 length equals 15 residues. Germline CDR1 reads MGHRA; CDR2 reads YSYEKL. V was cut by 1 base and J by 4 bases, with 14 bases left in between. Written as DNA, the CDR3 is TGCGCCAGCAGCCAAGGTCCAGCAGGAGGGTACGAGCAGTACTTC. Translated, it gives CASSQGPAGGYEQYF.